This paragraph covers one T cell receptor (beta chain) sequence. The specificity of this receptor is unknown. No qualities accompany the bases; no much larger clone lies one base away. The data derive from a study of CD8+CD57+ T cells in acquired aplastic anemia listed by TCRdb under 2018. General notes on the study: A mean of approximately 2.9 ug of DNA, ranging from about 0.19 to 27.4 ug, was extracted from sorted CD4+ and CD8+ cells.

Its CDR3 holds 19 amino acids, cysteine through phenylalanine. Only the CDR3 DNA stays, 57 bases, in frame from base 1. V drops 6 bases and J drops 0 bases, leaving 26 bases in between. CDR1 and CDR2 are drawn from the germline V gene: SQVTM, ANQGSEA. In this study, sorted CD4+ and CD8+ T cells from the blood of healthy subjects and of severe aplastic anemia patients had their TCR repertoires deep-sequenced. Ficoll-Paque density gradient centrifugation was used to isolate peripheral blood mononuclear cells. Before DNA extraction, CD4+ and CD8+ T cells were sorted with FACS or magnetic beads. The paper as a whole reports these results and caveats: CD8+ Simpson's diversity did not differ significantly between patients and healthy controls (P=0.060). Over 25 CD8+ CDR3 sequences were found in both patients and controls but appeared to be highly expressed in patients and within the immunodominant clones of the patients.

Profiling of TCR beta VDJ combinations and CDR3 sequences used genomic DNA as the template. TCR repertoire sequencing was run on an Illumina HiSeq 2000. As for the authors' bioinformatics: TRBV/TRBJ rearrangement plots, CDR3 size and DJ length profiles, and Simpson's diversity index were used to evaluate the repertoires. The most abundant DNA sequence in the deep sequencing data was taken as the immunodominant clone. CDR3 amino acid sequences were checked for sharing between subjects and were compared against published repertoires and the VDJdb database. Using fastp at Q25 and MiXCR, TCRdb reprocessed the public reads and kept productive beta chains. Identical CDR3 proteins give one entry, which carries the most common genes and DNA. The V and J calls reflect TCRdb's pipeline rather than the authors' work. For this sample there are roughly 300,000 distinct CDR3 sequences; 55% to 65% appear just once. Jointly, the top ten make up approximately 8% of the sample.

Source material: sorted CD4+, CD8+, or CD8+CD57+ T cells (not recorded which) from PBMCs. The sequence was obtained from a human donor with severe aplastic anemia or a healthy control (not recorded which). The V and J genes are TRBV29-1 and TRBJ2-2, and perhaps TRBD1 as D gene, on 6 matching bases. The sequenced DNA: TGCAGCGTCAAAGCCAGGGGCCGCGCGTCACCTCCGAACACCGGGGAGCTGTTTTTT. The translation is CSVKARGRASPPNTGELFF.